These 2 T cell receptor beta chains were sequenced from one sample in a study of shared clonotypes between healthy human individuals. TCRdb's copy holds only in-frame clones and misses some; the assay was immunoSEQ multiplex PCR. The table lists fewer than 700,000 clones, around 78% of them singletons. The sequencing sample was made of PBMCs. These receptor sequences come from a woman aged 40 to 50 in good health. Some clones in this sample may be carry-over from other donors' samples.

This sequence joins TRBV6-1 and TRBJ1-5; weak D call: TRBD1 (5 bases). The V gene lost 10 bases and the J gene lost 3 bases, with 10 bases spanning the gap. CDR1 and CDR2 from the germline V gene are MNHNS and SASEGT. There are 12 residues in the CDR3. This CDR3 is CATREINQPQHF. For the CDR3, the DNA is TGTGCCACCAGGGAGATCAATCAGCCCCAGCATTTT.

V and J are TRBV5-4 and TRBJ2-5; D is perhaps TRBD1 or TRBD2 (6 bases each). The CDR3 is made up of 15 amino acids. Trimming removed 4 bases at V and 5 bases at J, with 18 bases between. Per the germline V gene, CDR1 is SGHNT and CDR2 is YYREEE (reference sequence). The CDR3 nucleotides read TGTGCCAGCAGCCCCGGGGGCGGCCCGGGGGAGACCCAGTACTTC. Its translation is CASSPGGGPGETQYF.